The present entry profiles one TCR beta chain with its context. The sample belongs to a study of blood T cell repertoires in COVID-19. Looked up from germline, CDR1 is SGHTA and CDR2 is FQGNSA. CDR3 length: 15 amino acids. The V and J ends lost 3 bases and 3 bases respectively, with 15 bases between them. Profiling relied on immunoSEQ multiplex PCR, and the TCRdb table lists in-frame clones only, not all of them. The data contain 200,000 to 250,000 clones, approximately 85% of them singletons. The sequence was obtained from a woman aged 80 or over with COVID-19, enrolled during active disease. Specimen: peripheral blood. V usage is TRBV7-2 and J usage is TRBJ2-7; a weak D match, TRBD2 (6 bases). CDR3 nucleotide sequence: TGTGCCAGCAGCTTCTCGGGACTCCGAAGCTACGAGCAGTACTTC. Amino acids: CASSFSGLRSYEQYF.